What follows is one T cell receptor (beta chain) and its context. The data stem from a study of OX40 agonist ivuxolimab in advanced cancers. Across the study: Previous treatment with anti-PD-1, anti-PD-L1 or anti-CTLA-4 therapy was allowed; 40% had received some.

Germline-derived CDR1 and CDR2 are SGHNT and YYREEE (reference sequence). The J segment lost 5 bases and the V segment lost 4 bases, leaving 6 bases of the junction unmatched. The CDR3 covers 14 residues. Profiled with immunoSEQ multiplex PCR; TCRdb holds only in-frame clones, not every one. The sample holds about 61,000 clones, 82% seen once. The clonotype comes from an adult with an advanced solid tumor such as melanoma, head and neck, liver or kidney cancer. This chain connects TRBV5-4 to TRBJ2-1, with TRBD1 matching 7 bases. The sample here was CD4+ or CD8+ T cells sorted from blood, taken in a trial of the OX40 agonist ivuxolimab. The CDR3 spells CASSADRVDNEQFF. CDR3 in DNA: TGTGCCAGCAGCGCAGACAGGGTGGACAATGAGCAGTTCTTC.